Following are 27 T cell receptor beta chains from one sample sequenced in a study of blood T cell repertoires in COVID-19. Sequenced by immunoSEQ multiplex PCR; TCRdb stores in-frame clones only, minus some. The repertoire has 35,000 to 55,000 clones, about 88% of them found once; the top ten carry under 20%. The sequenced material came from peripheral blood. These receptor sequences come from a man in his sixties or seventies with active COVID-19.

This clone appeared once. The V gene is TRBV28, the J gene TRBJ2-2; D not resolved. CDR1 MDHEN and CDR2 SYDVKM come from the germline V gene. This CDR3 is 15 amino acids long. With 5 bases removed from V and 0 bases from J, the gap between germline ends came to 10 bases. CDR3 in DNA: TGTGCCAGCAGTCTTTATCTTGCGAACACCGGGGAGCTGTTTTTT. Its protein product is CASSLYLANTGELFF.

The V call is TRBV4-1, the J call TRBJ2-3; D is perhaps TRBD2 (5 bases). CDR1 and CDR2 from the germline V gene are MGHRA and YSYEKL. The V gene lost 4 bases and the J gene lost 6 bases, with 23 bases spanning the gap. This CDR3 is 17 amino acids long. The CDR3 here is CASSRGGNGARVDTQYF. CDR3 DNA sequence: TGCGCCAGCAGCCGAGGAGGAAACGGCGCCCGGGTCGATACGCAGTATTTT.

The CDR3 DNA reads as TGTGCCAGCAGCGTAGCCGGACTAGCGGGCAATGAGCAGTTCTTC. This codes for CASSVAGLAGNEQFF. The chain has TRBV9 and TRBJ2-1; TRBD2 matches 11 bases. V shed 0 bases, J shed 6 bases, and the junction held 2 bases outside the gene matches. In germline, CDR1 is SGDLS, CDR2 YYNGEE. The CDR3 loop spans 15 amino acids.

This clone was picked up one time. CDR3 DNA sequence: TGTGCCAGCAGCCAGGGTCTAGGCCGTGAGCAGTTCTTC. Translated, it gives CASSQGLGREQFF. The chain combines TRBV14 with TRBJ2-1; no definite D call. Germline CDR1 and CDR2: SGHDN and FVKESK. The germline V and J ends were trimmed by 3 bases and 9 bases, with 12 bases remaining between them. This CDR3 spans 13 amino acids.

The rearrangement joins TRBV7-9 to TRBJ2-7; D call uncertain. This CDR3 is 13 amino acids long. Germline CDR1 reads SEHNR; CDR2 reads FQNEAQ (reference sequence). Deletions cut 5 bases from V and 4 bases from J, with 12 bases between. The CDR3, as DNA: TGTGCCAGCAGCCCAGGTGCAGGATACGAGCAGTACTTC. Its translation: CASSPGAGYEQYF.

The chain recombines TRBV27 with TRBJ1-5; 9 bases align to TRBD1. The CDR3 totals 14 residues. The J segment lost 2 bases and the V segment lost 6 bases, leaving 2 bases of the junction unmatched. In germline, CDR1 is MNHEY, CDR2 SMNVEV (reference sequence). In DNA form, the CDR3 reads TGTGCCAGCAGAACAGGGGGCGGCAATCAGCCCCAGCATTTT. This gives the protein CASRTGGGNQPQHF.

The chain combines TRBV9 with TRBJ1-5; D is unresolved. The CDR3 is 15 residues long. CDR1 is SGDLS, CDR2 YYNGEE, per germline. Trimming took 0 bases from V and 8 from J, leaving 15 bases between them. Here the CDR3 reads CASSVGGHPSEPQHF. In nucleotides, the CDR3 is TGTGCCAGCAGCGTAGGCGGGCATCCCTCGGAGCCCCAGCATTTT.

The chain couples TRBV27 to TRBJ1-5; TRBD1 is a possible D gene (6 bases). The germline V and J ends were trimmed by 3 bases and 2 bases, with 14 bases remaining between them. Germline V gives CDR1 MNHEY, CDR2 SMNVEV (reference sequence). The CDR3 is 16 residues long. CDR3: CASSFDGGRGNQPQHF. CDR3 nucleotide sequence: TGTGCCAGCAGTTTCGATGGGGGCAGGGGCAATCAGCCCCAGCATTTT.

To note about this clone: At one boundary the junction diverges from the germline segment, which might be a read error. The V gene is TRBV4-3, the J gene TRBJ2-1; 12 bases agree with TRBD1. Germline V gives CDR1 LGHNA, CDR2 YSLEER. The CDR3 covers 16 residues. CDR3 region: CASSQEDGTGGNGQFF. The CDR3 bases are TGCGCCAGCAGCCAAGAGGACGGGACAGGGGGCAATGGGCAGTTCTTC.

The CDR3 coding sequence is TGTGCCAGCAGAACAGGGGTTGAAAAACTGTTTTTT. The encoded protein is CASRTGVEKLFF. The V and J genes are TRBV6-5 and TRBJ1-4, with 7 bases fitting TRBD1. V lost 6 bases to trimming and J lost 7 bases; unmatched junction nucleotides: 2. CDR3 length: 12 residues. Germline V gene sequence: CDR1 MNHEY, CDR2 SVGAGI.

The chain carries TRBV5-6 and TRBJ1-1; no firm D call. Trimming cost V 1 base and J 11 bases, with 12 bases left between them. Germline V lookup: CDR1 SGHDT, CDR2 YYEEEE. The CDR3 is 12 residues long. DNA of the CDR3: TGTGCCAGCAGCTTGTTTGAGGAAGGCGCTTTCTTT. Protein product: CASSLFEEGAFF.

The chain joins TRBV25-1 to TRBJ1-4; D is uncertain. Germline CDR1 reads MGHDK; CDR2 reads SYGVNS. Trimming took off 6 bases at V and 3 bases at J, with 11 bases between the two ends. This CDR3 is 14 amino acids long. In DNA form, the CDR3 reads TGTGCCAGCAGGGGCTTAGGTGCTAATGAAAAACTGTTTTTT. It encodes CASRGLGANEKLFF. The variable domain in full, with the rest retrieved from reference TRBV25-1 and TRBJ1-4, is EADIYQTPRYLVIGTGKKITLECSQTMGHDKMYWYQQDPGMELHLIHYSYGVNSTEKGDLSSESTVSRIRTEHFPLTLESARPSHTSQYLCASRGLGANEKLFFGSGTQLSVL.

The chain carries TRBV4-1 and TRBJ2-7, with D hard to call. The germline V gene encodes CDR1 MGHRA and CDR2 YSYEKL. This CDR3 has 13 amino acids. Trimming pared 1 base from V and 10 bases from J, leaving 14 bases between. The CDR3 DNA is TGCGCCAGCAGCCAAGTGGGCCTCCCTCAACAGTACTTC. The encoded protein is CASSQVGLPQQYF.

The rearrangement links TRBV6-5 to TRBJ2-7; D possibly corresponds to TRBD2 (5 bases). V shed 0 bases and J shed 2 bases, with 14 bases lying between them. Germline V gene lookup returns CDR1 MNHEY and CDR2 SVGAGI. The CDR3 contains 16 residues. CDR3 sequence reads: CASSYSVSSSTYEQYF. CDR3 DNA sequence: TGTGCCAGCAGTTACTCGGTGTCTAGCAGTACCTACGAGCAGTACTTC.

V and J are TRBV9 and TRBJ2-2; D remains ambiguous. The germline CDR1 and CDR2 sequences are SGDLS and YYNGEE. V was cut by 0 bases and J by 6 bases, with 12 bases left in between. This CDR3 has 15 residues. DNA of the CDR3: TGTGCCAGCAGCGTAGCCCCCGCGAATTCCGGGGAGCTGTTTTTT. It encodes CASSVAPANSGELFF. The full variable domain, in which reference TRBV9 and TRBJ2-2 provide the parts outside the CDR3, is DSGVTQTPKHLITATGQRVTLRCSPRSGDLSVYWYQQSLDQGLQFLIQYYNGEERAKGNILERFSAQQFPDLHSELNLSSLELGDSALYFCASSVAPANSGELFFGEGSRLTVL.

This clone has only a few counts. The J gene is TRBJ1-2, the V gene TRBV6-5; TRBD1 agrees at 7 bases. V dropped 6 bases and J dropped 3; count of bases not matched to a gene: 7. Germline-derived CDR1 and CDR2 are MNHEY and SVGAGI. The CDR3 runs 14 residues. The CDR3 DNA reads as TGTGCCAGCAGGAATCGACAGGGACACTATGGCTACACCTTC. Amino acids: CASRNRQGHYGYTF.

In DNA, the CDR3 is TGTGCCAGCAGCGCCCCGGGACTAGCGGGAACGGGTGAGAACAATGAGCAGTTCTTC. Translating gives CASSAPGLAGTGENNEQFF. V and J are TRBV9 and TRBJ2-1, with 13 bases identical to TRBD2. The CDR3 length is 19 residues. CDR1 is SGDLS, CDR2 YYNGEE, per germline. The V and J ends lost 3 bases and 5 bases, in that order; junction bases with no gene match: 14.

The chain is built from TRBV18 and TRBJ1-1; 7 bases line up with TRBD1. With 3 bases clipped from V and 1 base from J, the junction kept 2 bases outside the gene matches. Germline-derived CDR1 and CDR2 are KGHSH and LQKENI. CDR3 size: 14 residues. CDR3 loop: CASSPSGGNTEAFF. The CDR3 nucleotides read TGTGCCAGCTCACCTTCAGGGGGGAACACTGAAGCTTTCTTT. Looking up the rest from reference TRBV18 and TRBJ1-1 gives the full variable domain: NAGVMQNPRHLVRRRGQEARLRCSPMKGHSHVYWYRQLPEEGLKFMVYLQKENIIDESGMPKERFSAEFPKEGPSILRIQQVVRGDSAAYFCASSPSGGNTEAFFGQGTRLTVV.

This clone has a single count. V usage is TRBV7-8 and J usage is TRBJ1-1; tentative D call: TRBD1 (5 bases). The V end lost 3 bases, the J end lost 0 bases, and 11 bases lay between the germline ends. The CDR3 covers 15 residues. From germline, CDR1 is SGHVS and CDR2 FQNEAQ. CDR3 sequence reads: CASSLGGFLNTEAFF. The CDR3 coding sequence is TGTGCCAGCAGCTTGGGGGGATTTCTGAACACTGAAGCTTTCTTT. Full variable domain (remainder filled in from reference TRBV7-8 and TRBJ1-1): GAGVSQSPRYKVAKRGQDVALRCDPISGHVSLFWYQQALGQGPEFLTYFQNEAQLDKSGLPSDRFFAERPEGSVSTLKIQRTQQEDSAVYLCASSLGGFLNTEAFFGQGTRLTVV.

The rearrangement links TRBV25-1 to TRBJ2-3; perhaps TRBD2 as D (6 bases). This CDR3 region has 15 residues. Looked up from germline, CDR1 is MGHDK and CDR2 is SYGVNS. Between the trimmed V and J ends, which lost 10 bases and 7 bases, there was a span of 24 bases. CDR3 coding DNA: TGTGCCACCAGCGCCCAGCGGGCACCCCCGTATACGCAGTATTTT. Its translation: CATSAQRAPPYTQYF.

CDR3 amino acids: CASSQWIAGGTAEAFF. The CDR3 DNA is TGCGCCAGCAGCCAATGGATAGCAGGGGGCACGGCTGAAGCTTTCTTT. The V call is TRBV4-1, the J call TRBJ1-1; 8 bases are a match to TRBD1. The CDR3 length is 16 residues. Germline CDR1 is MGHRA and CDR2 is YSYEKL. After removal of 2 bases from V and 6 bases from J, the junction contained 11 bases not matched to a gene.

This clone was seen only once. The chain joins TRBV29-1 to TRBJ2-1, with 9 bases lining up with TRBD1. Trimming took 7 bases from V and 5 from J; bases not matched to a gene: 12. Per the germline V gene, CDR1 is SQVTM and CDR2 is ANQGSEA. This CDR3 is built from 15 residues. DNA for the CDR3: TGCAGCGCATACTCCGGGACAGGGCTAAACAATGAGCAGTTCTTC. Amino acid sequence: CSAYSGTGLNNEQFF.

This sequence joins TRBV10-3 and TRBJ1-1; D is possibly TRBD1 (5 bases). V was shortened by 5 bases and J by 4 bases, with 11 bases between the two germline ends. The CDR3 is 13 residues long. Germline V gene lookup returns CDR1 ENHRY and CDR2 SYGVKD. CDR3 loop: CAISPTGLTEAFF. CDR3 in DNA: TGTGCCATCAGTCCTACAGGCCTCACTGAAGCTTTCTTT.

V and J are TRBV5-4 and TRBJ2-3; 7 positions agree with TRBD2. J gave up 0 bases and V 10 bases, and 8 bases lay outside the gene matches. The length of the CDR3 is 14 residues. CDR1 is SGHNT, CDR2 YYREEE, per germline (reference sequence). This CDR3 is CACRGEPSTDTQYF. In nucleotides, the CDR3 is TGTGCCTGTCGGGGGGAACCCAGCACAGATACGCAGTATTTT.

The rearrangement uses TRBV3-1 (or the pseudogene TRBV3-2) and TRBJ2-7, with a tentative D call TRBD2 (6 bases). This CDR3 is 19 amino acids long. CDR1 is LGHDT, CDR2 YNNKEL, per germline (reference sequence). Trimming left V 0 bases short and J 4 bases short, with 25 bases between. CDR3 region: CASSQEPGGAALLRYEQYF. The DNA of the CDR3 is TGTGCCAGCAGCCAAGAACCCGGGGGAGCTGCCCTGCTGCGGTACGAGCAGTACTTC.

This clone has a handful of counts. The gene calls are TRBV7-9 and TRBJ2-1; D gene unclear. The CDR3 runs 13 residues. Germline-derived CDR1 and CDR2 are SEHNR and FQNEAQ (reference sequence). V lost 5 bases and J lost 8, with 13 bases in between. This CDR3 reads CASSRRVAYEQFF. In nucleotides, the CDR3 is TGTGCCAGCAGCCGCCGAGTAGCCTATGAGCAGTTCTTC.

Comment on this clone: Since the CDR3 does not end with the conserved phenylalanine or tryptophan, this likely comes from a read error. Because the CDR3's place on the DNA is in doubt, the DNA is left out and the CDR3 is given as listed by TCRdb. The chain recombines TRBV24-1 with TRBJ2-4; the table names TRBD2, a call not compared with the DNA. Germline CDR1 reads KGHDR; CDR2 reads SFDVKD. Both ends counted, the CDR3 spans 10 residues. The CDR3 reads CATSDLYPRA.